Included here is one T cell receptor (beta chain) sequence, with context. The antigen is unknown. This sample is drawn from a study of cytomegalovirus exposure and HLA in healthy donors. Study-wide findings and caveats: One variant, a missense change in DCLRE1C, was linked in a later analysis to TCR beta V- and J-gene trimming.

Per germline, CDR1 SGHRS and CDR2 YFSETQ. The CDR3 has 18 amino acids. The germline V and J ends were trimmed by 4 bases and 0 bases, with 20 bases remaining between them. The primer mix had 60 Vbeta and 13 Jbeta primers. The protocol was immunoSEQ multiplex PCR, while the TCRdb copy is restricted to in-frame clones and leaves out a portion. In the table there are approximately 120,000 clones, approximately 75% of which are singletons. This clonotype was sampled from a man aged 25-40 years in good health and CMV-seronegative. This chain connects TRBV5-1 to TRBJ1-5; possibly TRBD1 for D (6 bases). Source material: PBMCs. The CDR3 bases are TGCGCCAGCAGCACCTCTATTCAGGACAGATATAGCAATCAGCCCCAGCATTTT. Protein product: CASSTSIQDRYSNQPQHF.